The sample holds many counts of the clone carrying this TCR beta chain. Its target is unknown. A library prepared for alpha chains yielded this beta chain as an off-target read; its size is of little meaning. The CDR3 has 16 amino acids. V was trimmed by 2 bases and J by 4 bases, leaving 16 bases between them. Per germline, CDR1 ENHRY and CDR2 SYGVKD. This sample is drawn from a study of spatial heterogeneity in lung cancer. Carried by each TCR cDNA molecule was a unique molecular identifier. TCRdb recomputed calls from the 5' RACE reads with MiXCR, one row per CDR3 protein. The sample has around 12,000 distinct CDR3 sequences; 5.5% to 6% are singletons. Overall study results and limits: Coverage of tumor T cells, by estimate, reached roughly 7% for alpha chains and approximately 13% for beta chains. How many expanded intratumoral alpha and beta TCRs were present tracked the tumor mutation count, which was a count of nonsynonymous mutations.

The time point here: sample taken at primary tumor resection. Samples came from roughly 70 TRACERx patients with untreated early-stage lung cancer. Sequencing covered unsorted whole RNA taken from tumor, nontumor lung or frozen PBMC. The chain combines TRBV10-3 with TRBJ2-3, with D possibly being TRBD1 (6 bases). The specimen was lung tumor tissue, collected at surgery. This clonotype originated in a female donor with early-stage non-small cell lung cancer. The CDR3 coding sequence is TGTGCCATCAGTGAGAATAGACAGGCCGCGCCAGATACGCAGTATTTT. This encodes CAISENRQAAPDTQYF.